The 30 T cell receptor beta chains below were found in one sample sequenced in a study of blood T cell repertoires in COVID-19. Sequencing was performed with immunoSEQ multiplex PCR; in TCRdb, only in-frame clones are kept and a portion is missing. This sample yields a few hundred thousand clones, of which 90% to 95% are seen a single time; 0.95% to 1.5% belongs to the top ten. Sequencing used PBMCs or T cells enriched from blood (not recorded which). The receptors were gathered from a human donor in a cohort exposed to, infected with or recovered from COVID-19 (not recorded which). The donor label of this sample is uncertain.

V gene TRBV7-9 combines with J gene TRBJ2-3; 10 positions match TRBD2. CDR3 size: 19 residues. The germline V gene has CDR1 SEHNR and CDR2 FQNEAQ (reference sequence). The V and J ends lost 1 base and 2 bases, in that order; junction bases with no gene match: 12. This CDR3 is CASSLVLLKAGGPTDTQYF. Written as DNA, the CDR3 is TGTGCCAGCAGCTTAGTTCTCCTAAAAGCGGGGGGGCCCACAGATACGCAGTATTTT.

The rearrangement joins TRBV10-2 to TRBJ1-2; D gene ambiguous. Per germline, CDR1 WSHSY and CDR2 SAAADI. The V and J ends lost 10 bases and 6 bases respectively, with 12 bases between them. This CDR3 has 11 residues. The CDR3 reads CATLKENGYTF. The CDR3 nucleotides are TGCGCCACCCTCAAGGAGAATGGCTACACCTTC.

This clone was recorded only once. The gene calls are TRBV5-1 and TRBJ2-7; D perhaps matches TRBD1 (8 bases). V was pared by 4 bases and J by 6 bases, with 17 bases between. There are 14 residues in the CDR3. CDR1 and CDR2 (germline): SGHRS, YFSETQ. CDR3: CASSPGQGGGEQYF. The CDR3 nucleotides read TGCGCCAGCAGCCCTGGACAGGGAGGGGGCGAGCAGTACTTC.

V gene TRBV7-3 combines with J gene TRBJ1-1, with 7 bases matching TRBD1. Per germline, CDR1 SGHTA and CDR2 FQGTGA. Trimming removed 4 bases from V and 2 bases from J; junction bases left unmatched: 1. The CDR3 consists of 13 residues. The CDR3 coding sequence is TGTGCCAGCAGCTGGGACAGAAACACTGAAGCTTTCTTT. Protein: CASSWDRNTEAFF. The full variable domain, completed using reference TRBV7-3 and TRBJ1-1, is GAGVSQTPSNKVTEKGKYVELRCDPISGHTALYWYRQSLGQGPEFLIYFQGTGAADDSGLPNDRFFAVRPEGSVSTLKIQRTERGDSAVYLCASSWDRNTEAFFGQGTRLTVV.

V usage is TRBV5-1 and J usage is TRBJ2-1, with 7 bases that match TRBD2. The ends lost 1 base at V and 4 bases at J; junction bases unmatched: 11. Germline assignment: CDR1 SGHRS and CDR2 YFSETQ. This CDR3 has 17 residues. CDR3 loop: CASSLSPAGSPYNEQFF. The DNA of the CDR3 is TGCGCCAGCAGCTTGAGCCCAGCGGGGAGCCCTTACAATGAGCAGTTCTTC. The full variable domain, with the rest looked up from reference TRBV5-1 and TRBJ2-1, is KAGVTQTPRYLIKTRGQQVTLSCSPISGHRSVSWYQQTPGQGLQFLFEYFSETQRNKGNFPGRFSGRQFSNSRSEMNVSTLELGDSALYLCASSLSPAGSPYNEQFFGPGTRLTVL.

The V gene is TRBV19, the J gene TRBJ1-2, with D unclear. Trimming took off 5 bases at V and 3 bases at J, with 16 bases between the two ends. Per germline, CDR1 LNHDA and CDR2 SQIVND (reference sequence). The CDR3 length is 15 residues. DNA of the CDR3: TGTGCCAGTAGTCCCCCCCCTACAGCCGACTATGGCTACACCTTC. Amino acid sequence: CASSPPPTADYGYTF.

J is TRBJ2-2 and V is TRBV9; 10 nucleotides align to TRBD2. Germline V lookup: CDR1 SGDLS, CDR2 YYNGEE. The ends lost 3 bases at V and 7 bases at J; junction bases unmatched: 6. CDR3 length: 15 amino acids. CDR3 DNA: TGTGCCAGCAGCGGGAGCGGGGGGGCCGTCGGGGAGCTGTTTTTT. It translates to CASSGSGGAVGELFF.

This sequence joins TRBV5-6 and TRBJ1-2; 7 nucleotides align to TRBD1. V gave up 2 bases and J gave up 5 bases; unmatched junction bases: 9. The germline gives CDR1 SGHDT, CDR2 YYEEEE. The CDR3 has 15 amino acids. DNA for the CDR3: TGTGCCAGCAGCTTTGAAGAGGGGGCTGGGTATGGCTACACCTTC. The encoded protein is CASSFEEGAGYGYTF.

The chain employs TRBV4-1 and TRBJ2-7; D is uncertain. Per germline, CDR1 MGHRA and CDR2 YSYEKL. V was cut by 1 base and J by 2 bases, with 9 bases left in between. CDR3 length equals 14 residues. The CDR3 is CASSQAYRAYEQYF. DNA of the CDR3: TGCGCCAGCAGCCAAGCCTACAGAGCCTACGAGCAGTACTTC.

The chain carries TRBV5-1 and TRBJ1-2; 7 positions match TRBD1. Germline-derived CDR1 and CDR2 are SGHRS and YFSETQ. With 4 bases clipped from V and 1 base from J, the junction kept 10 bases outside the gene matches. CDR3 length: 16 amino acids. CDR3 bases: TGCGCCAGCAGCCGTTCACAGGGGTTGGGTAACTATGGCTACACCTTC. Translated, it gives CASSRSQGLGNYGYTF.

The CDR3 region is CASSLGSRSSYEQYF. The DNA for the CDR3 is TGTGCCAGCAGCTTAGGGAGTCGGAGCTCCTACGAGCAGTACTTC. This sequence joins TRBV7-9 and TRBJ2-7; D is undetermined. Trimming pared 1 base from V and 0 bases from J, leaving 10 bases between. The length of the CDR3 is 15 residues. The germline gives CDR1 SEHNR, CDR2 FQNEAQ (reference sequence).

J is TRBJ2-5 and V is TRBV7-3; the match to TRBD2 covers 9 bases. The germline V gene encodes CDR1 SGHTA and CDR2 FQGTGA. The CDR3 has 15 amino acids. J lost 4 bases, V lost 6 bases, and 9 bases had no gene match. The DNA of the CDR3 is TGTGCCAGCAGTTCGGGACTAGCTAAAGGAGAGACCCAGTACTTC. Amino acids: CASSSGLAKGETQYF. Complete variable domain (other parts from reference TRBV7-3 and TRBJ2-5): GAGVSQTPSNKVTEKGKYVELRCDPISGHTALYWYRQSLGQGPEFLIYFQGTGAADDSGLPNDRFFAVRPEGSVSTLKIQRTERGDSAVYLCASSSGLAKGETQYFGPGTRLLVL.

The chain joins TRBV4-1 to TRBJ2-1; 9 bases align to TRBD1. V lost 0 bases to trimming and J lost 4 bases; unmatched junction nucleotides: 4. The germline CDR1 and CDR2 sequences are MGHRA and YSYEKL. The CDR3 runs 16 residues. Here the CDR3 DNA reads TGCGCCAGCAGCCAAGATTTGACAGGGGGTTACAATGAGCAGTTCTTC. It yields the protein CASSQDLTGGYNEQFF.

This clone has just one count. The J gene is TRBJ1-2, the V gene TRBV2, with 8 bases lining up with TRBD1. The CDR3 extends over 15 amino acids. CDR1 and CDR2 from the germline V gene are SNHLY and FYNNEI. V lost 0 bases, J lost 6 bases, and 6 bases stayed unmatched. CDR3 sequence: CASSEALRQGNGYTF. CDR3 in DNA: TGTGCCAGCAGTGAAGCGCTTCGACAGGGGAATGGCTACACCTTC.

CDR3 sequence: CASRATTHEQYF. CDR3 sequence (DNA): TGTGCCAGCAGGGCGACAACGCACGAGCAGTACTTC. The chain links TRBV2 to TRBJ2-7; D is ambiguous. Trimming took off 6 bases at V and 5 bases at J, with 11 bases between the two ends. This CDR3 is 12 amino acids long. Germline lookup yields CDR1 SNHLY and CDR2 FYNNEI.

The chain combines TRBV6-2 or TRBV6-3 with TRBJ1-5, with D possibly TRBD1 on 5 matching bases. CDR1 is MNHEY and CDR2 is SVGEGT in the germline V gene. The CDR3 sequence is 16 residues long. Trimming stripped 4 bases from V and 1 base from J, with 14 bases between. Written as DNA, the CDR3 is TGTGCCAGCAGTTCCCGGGGGTCTTTCAGCAATCAGCCCCAGCATTTT. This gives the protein CASSSRGSFSNQPQHF.

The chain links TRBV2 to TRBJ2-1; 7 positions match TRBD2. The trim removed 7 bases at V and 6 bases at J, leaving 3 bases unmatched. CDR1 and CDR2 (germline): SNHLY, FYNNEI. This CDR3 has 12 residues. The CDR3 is CASNWGGNEQFF. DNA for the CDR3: TGTGCCAGCAATTGGGGGGGCAATGAGCAGTTCTTC. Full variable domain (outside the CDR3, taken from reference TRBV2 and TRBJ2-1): EPEVTQTPSHQVTQMGQEVILRCVPISNHLYFYWYRQILGQKVEFLVSFYNNEISEKSEIFDDQFSVERPDGSNFTLKIRSTKLEDSAMYFCASNWGGNEQFFGPGTRLTVL.

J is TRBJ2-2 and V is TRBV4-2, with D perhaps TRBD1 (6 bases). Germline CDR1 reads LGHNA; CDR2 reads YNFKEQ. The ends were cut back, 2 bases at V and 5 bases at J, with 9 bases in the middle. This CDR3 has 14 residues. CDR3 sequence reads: CASSQRDKTGELFF. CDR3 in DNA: TGTGCCAGCAGCCAACGGGACAAGACCGGGGAGCTGTTTTTT.

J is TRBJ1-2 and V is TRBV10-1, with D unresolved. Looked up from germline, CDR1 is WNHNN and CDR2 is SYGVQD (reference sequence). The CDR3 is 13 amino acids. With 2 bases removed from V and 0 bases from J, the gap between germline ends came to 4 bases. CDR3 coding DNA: TGCGCCAGCAGTGAGACAGCTAACTATGGCTACACCTTC. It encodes CASSETANYGYTF.

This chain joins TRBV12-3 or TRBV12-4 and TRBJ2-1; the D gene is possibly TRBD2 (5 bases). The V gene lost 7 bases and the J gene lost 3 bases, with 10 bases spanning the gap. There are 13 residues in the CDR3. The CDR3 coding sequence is TGTGCCAGCACCTCGGGGAGCTACAATGAGCAGTTCTTC. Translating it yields CASTSGSYNEQFF.

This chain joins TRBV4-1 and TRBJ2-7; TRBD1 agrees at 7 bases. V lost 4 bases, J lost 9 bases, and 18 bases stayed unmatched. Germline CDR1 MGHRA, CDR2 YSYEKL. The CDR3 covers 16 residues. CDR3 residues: CASSPTPGQSYTGQYF. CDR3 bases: TGCGCCAGCAGCCCCACTCCGGGACAGAGTTATACTGGGCAGTACTTC.

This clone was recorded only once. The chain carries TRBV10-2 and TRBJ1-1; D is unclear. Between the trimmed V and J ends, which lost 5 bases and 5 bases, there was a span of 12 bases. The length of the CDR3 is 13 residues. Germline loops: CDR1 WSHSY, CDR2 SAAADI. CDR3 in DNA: TGCGCCAGCAGTAACAACGGGGATACTGAAGCTTTCTTT. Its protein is CASSNNGDTEAFF.

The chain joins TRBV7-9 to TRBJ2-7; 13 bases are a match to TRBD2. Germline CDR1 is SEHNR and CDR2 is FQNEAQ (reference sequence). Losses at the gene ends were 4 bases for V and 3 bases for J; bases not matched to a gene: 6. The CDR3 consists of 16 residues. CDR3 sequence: CASSSLAGGIYYEQYF. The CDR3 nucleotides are TGTGCCAGCAGCTCACTAGCGGGGGGGATATACTACGAGCAGTACTTC.

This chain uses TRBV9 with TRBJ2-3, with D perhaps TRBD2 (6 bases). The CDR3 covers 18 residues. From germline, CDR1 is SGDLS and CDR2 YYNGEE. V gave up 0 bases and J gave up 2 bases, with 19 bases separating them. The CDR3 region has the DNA TGTGCCAGCAGCGTAGGAGTCGGGGAGGCCCCTCCCACAGATACGCAGTATTTT. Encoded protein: CASSVGVGEAPPTDTQYF.

The CDR3 DNA follows: TGTGCCAGCAGCGGGGGGGACACCGGGGAGCTGTTTTTT. The encoded protein is CASSGGDTGELFF. This chain connects TRBV27 to TRBJ2-2, with 8 bases matching TRBD2. Germline assignment: CDR1 MNHEY and CDR2 SMNVEV (reference sequence). CDR3 length: 13 residues. V dropped 6 bases and J dropped 3; count of bases not matched to a gene: 0.

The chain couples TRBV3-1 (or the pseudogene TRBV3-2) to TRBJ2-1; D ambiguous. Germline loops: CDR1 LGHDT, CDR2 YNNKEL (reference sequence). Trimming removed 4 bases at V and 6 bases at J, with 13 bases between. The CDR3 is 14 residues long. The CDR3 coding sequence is TGTGCCAGCAGCCCCCCCGGTGTGAGCAATGAGCAGTTCTTC. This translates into CASSPPGVSNEQFF.

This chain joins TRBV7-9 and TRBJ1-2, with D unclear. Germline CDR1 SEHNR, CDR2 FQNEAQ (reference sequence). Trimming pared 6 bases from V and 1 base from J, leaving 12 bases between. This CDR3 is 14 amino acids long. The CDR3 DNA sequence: TGTGCCAGCAGTCTTACCGGGAGTAACTATGGCTACACCTTC. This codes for CASSLTGSNYGYTF.

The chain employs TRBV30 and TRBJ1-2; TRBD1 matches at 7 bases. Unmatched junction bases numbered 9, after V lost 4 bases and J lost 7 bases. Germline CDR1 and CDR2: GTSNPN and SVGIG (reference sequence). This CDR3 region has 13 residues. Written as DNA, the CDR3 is TGTGCCTGGAATTTTAGGGGGCGCGGTGGCTACACCTTC. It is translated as CAWNFRGRGGYTF.

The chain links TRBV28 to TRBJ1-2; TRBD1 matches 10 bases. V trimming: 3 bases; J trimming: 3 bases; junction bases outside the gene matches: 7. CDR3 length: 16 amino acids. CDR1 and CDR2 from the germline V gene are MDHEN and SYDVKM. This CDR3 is CASSFPPGQGDYGYTF. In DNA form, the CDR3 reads TGTGCCAGCAGTTTCCCCCCAGGACAGGGGGACTATGGCTACACCTTC.

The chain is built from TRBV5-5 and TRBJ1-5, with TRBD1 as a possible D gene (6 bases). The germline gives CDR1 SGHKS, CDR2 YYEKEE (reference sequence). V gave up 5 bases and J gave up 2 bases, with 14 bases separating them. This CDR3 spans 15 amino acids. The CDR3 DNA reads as TGTGCCAGCAGGTTGAACAGGGCTGGCAATCAGCCCCAGCATTTT. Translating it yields CASRLNRAGNQPQHF.